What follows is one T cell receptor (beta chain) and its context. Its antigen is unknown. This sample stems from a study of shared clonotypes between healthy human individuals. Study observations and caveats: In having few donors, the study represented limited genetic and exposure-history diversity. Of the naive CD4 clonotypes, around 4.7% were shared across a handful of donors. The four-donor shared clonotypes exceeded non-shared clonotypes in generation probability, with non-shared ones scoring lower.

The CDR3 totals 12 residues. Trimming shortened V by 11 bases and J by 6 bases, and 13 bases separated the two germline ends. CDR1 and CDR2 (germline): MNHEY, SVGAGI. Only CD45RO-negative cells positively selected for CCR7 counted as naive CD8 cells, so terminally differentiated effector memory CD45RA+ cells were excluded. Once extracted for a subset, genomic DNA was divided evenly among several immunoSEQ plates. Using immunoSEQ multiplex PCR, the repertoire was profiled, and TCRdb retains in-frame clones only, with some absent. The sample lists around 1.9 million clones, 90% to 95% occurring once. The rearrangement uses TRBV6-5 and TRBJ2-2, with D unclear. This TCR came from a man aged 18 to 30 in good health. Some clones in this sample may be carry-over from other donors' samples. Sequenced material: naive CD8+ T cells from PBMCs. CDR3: CAARRGAGELFF. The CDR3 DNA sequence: TGTGCCGCACGGAGAGGTGCCGGGGAGCTGTTTTTT.